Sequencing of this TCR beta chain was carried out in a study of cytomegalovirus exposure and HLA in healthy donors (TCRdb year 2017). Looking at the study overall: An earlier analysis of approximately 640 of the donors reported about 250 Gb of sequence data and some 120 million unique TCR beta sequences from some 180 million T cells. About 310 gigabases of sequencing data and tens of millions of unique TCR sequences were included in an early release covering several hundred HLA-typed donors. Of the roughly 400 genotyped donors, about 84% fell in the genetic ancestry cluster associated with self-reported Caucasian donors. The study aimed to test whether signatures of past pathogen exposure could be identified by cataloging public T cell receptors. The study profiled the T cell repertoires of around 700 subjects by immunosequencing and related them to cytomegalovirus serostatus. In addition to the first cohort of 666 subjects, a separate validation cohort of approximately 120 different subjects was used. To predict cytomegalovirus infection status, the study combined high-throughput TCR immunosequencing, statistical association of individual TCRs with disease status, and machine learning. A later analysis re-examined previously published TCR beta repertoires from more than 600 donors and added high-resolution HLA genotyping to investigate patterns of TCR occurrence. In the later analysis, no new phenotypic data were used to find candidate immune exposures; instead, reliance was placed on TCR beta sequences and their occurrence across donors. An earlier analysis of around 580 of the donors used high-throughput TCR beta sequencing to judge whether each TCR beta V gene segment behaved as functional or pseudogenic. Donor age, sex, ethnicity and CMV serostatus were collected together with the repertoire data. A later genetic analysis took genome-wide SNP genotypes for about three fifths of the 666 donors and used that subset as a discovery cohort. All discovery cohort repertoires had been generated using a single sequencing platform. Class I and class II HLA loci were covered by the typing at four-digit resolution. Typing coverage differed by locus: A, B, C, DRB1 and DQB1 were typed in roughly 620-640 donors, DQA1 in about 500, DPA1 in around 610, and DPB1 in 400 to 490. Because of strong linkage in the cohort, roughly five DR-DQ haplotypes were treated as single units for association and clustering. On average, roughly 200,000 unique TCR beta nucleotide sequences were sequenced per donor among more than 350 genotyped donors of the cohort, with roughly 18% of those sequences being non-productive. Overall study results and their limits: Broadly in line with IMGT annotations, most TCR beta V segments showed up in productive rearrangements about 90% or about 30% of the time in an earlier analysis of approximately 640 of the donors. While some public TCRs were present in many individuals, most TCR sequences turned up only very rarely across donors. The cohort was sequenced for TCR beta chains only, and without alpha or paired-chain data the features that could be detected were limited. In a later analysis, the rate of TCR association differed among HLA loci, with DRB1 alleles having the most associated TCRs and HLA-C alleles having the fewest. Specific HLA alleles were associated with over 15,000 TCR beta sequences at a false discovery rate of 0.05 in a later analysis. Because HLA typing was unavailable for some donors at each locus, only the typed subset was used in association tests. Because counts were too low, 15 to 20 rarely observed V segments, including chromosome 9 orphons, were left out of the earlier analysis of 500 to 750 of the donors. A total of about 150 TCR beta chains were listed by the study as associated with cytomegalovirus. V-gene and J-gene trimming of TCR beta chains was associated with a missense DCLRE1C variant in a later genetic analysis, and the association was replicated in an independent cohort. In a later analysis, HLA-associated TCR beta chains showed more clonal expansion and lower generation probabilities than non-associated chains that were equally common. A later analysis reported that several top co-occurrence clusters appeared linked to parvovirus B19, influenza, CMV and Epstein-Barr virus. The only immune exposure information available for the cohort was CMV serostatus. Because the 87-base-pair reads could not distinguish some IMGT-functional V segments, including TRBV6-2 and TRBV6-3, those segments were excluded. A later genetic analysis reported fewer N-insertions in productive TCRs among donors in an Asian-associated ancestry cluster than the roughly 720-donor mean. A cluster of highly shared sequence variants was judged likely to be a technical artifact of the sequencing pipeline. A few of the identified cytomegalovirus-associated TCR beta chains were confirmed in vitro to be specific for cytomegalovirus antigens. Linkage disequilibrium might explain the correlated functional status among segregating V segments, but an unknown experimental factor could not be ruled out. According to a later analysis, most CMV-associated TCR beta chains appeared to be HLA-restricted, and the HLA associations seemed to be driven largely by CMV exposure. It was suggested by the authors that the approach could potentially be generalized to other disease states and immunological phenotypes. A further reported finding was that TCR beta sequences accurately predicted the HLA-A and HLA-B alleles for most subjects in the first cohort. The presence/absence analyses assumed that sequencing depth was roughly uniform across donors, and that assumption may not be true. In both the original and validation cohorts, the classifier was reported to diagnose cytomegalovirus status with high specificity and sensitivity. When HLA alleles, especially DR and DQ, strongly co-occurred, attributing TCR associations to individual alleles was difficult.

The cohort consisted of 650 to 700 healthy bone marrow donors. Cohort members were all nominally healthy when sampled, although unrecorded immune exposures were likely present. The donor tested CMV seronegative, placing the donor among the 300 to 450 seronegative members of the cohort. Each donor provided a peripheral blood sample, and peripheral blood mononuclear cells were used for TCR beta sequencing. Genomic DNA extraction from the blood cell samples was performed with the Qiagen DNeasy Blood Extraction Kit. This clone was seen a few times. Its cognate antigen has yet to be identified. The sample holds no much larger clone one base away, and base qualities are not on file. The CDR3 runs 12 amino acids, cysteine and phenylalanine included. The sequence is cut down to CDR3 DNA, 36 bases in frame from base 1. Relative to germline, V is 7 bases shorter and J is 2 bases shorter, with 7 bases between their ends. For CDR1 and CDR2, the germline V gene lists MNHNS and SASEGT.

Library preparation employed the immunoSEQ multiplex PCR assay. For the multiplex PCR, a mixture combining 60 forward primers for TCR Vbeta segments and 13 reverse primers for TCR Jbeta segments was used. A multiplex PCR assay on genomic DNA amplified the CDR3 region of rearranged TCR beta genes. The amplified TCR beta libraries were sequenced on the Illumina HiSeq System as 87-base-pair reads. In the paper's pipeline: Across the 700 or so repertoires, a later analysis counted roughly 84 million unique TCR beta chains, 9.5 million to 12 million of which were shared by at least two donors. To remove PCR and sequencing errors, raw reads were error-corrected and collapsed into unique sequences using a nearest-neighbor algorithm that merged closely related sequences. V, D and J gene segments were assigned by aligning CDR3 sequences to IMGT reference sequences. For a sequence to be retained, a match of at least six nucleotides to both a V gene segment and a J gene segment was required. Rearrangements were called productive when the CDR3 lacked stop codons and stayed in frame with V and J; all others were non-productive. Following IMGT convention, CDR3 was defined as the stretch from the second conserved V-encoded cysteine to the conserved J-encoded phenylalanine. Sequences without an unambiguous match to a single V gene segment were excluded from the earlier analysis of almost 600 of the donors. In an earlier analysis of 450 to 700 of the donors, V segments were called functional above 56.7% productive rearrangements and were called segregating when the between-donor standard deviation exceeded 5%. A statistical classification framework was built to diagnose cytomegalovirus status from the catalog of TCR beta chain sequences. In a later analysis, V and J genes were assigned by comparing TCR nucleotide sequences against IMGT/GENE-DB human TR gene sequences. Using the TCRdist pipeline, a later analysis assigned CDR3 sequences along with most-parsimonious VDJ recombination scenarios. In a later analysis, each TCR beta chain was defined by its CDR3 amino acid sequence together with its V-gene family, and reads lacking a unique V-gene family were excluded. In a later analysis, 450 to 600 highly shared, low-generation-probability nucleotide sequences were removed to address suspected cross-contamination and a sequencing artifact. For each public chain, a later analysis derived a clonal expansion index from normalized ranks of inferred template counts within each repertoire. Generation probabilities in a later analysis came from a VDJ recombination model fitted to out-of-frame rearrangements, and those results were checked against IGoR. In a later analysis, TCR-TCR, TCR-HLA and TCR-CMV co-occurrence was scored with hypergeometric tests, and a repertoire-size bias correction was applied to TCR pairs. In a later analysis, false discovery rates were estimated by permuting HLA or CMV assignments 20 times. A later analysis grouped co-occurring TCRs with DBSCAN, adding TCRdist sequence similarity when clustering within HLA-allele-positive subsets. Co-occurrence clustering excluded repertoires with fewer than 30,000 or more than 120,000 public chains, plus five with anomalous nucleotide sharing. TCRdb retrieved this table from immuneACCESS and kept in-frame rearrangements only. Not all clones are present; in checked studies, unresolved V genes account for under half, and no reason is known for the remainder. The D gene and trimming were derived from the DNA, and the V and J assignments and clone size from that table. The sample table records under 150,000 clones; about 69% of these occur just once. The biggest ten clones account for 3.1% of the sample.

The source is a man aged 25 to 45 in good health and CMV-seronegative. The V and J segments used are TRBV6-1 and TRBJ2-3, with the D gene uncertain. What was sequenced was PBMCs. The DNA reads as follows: TGTGCCAGCAATCAGATCACAGATACGCAGTATTTT. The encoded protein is CASNQITDTQYF.